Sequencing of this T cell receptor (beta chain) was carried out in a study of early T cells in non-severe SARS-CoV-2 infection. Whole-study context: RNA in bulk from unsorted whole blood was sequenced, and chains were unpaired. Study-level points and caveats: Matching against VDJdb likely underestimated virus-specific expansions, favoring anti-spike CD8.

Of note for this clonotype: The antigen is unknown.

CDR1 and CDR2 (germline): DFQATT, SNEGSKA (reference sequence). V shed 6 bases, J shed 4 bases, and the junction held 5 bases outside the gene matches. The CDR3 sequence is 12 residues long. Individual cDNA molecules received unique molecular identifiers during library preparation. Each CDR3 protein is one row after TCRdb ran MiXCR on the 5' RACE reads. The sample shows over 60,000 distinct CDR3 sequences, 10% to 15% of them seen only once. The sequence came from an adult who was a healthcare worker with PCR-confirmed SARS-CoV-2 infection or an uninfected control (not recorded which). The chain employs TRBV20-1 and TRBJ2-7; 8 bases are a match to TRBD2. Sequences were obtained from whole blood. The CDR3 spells CSARLATYEQYF. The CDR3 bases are TGCAGTGCCCGACTAGCGACGTACGAGCAGTACTTC.